The sequence of this TCR beta chain was determined in a study of control samples from healthy donors and cancer patients. Here immunoSEQ multiplex PCR was the method, and the copy in TCRdb shows in-frame clones only, minus some. This table has about 28,000 clones, around nine tenths appearing once. Germline CDR1 LGHDT, CDR2 YNNKEL (reference sequence). The CDR3 contains 13 residues. V was shortened by 4 bases and J by 1 base, with 7 bases between the two germline ends. The source of this sequence is a middle-aged woman with lung cancer. The sample taken for sequencing was PBMCs. The chain uses TRBV3-1 (or the pseudogene TRBV3-2) and TRBJ1-1; D gene ambiguous. This chain's CDR3 is CASSPQRNTEAFF. CDR3 DNA: TGTGCCAGCAGCCCCCAAAGGAACACTGAAGCTTTCTTT.